The rows below give T cell receptor beta chains drawn from one sample of a study of a mutant IDH1 vaccine in newly diagnosed glioma. Assay used: immunoSEQ multiplex PCR; TCRdb lists only in-frame clones, some missing. The table includes 20,000 to 25,000 clones, around 82% detected once. The specimen comprised PBMCs, sampled from a glioma patient treated with radiotherapy, temozolomide or both. The receptors shown here come from a middle-aged man with glioma. CDR3s include the opening cysteine and the closing phenylalanine or tryptophan. A D gene is named only where the DNA matches it firmly. Where a row states a size, it is once, few, many or the class of an expanded clone; other rows omit it.

abundance	v_gene	j_gene	d_gene	CDR3nt	CDR3aa
NA	TRBV9	TRBJ2-5	NA	TGTGCCAGCAGCGTAGGAGGGGGGATCAAGGAGACCCAGTACTTC	CASSVGGGIKETQYF
NA	TRBV5-5	TRBJ1-5	TRBD1	TGTGCCAGCAGCTCCGGACAGGGGGAGAGGGGCAATCAGCCCCAGCATTTT	CASSSGQGERGNQPQHF
NA	TRBV5-6	TRBJ1-6	NA	TGTGCCATCCAGGGGTCACCCCTCCACTTT	CAIQGSPLHF
NA	TRBV5-1	TRBJ2-3	TRBD2	TGCGCCAGTCGAGCGGGGAGGTCAGATACGCAGTATTTT	CASRAGRSDTQYF
NA	TRBV6-1	TRBJ2-3	TRBD2	TGTGCCAGCAGTGATGGGGACTACACAGATACGCAGTATTTT	CASSDGDYTDTQYF
NA	TRBV4-1	TRBJ2-2	NA	TGCGCCAGCAGCCAAGAGGTGAGAGTCACGAACACCGGGGAGCTGTTTTTT	CASSQEVRVTNTGELFF
once	TRBV30	TRBJ2-6	NA	TGTGCCTGGAGGAGGACTGGGGCCAACGTCCTGACTTTC	CAWRRTGANVLTF
NA	TRBV4-1	TRBJ2-5	NA	TGCGCCAGCAGCCAAGATCGAGAGACCCAGTACTTC	CASSQDRETQYF
medium-sized	TRBV6-1	TRBJ1-1	NA	TGTGCCAGCAGCGGACGGTCGGACACTGAAGCTTTCTTT	CASSGRSDTEAFF
NA	TRBV19	TRBJ1-5	TRBD1	TGTGCCAGCCAGCGCGGAGGGACAGGAAGAAGCAATCAGCCCCAGCATTTT	CASQRGGTGRSNQPQHF
NA	TRBV6-5	TRBJ1-4	TRBD1	TGTGCCAGCAGGGGACAGGGCCGTGCAAAACTGTTTTTT	CASRGQGRAKLFF
NA	TRBV9	TRBJ1-2	NA	TGTGCCAGCAGCGTGTGGACAGCTCTTAACTATGGCTACACCTTC	CASSVWTALNYGYTF
once	TRBV4-1	TRBJ2-3	TRBD1	TGCGCCAGCAGCCGCTCCGGGACAGTCCTTTTCACAGATACGCAGTATTTT	CASSRSGTVLFTDTQYF
NA	TRBV5-1	TRBJ2-1	NA	TGCGCCAGCAGCTCCGGGTCCGGGAATGAGCAGTTCTTC	CASSSGSGNEQFF
NA	TRBV4-1	TRBJ1-1	NA	TGCGCCAGCAGCCAAGATCAAGTGCGGCAGCAGAACACTGAAGCTTTCTTT	CASSQDQVRQQNTEAFF
NA	TRBV10-3	TRBJ2-7	NA	TGTGCCATCAGCTTAGACAGGAGCTCCTACGAGCAGTACTTC	CAISLDRSSYEQYF
NA	TRBV2	TRBJ2-3	TRBD2	TGTGCCAGCAGTGGGTTGCGCGGGGGGGGCACAGATACGCAGTATTTT	CASSGLRGGGTDTQYF
NA	TRBV7-9	TRBJ1-1	TRBD1	TGTGCCAGCAGCTTTACAGGGGGAAGGGATGAAGCTTTCTTT	CASSFTGGRDEAFF
NA	TRBV27	TRBJ2-6	NA	TGTGCCAGCAGTTCTGGGGCCAACGTCCTGACTTTC	CASSSGANVLTF
NA	TRBV4-2	TRBJ1-2	TRBD1	TGTGCCAGCAGCCAAGAAGGGTGGCGACAGGGATATGGCTACACCTTC	CASSQEGWRQGYGYTF
NA	TRBV5-6	TRBJ2-5	NA	TGTGCCAGCAGCTTGTCTGAGACCCAGTACTTC	CASSLSETQYF
NA	TRBV4-3	TRBJ2-1	NA	TGCGCCAGCAGCCAAGATTCAGAGGGCCACAATGAGCAGTTCTTC	CASSQDSEGHNEQFF